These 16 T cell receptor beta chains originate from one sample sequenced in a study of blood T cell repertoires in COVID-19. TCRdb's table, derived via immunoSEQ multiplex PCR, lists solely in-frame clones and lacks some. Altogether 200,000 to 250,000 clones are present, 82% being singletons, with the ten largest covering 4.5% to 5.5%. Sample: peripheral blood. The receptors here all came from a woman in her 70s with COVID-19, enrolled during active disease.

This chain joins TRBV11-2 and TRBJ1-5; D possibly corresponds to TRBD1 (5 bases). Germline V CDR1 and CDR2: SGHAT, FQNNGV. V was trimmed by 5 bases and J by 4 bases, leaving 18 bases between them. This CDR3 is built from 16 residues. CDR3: CASSLKNGAVNQPQHF. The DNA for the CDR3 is TGTGCCAGCAGCCTAAAGAATGGGGCAGTTAATCAGCCCCAGCATTTT.

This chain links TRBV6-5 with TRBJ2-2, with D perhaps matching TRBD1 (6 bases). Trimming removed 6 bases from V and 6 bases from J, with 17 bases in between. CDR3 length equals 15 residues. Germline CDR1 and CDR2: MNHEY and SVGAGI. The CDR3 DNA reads TGTGCCAGCAGCCAGCCGACAGGAACCTCCGGGGAGCTGTTTTTT. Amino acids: CASSQPTGTSGELFF.

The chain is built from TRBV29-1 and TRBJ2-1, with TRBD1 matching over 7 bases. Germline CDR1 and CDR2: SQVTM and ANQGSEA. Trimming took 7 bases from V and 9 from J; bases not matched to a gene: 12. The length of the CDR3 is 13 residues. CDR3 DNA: TGCAGCGCCCAATTACAGGGGTATAGTGAGCAGTTCTTC. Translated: CSAQLQGYSEQFF.

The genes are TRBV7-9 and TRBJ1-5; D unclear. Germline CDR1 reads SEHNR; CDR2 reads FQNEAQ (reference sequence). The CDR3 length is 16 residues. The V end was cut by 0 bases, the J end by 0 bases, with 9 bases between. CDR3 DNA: TGTGCCAGCAGCTTAGCGTGGGAGGGTAGCAATCAGCCCCAGCATTTT. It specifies CASSLAWEGSNQPQHF.

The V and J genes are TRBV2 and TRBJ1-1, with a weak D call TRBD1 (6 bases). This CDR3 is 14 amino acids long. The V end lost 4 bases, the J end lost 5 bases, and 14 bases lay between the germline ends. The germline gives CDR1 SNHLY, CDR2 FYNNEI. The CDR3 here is CASSVEQGYTEAFF. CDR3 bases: TGTGCCAGCAGTGTAGAACAGGGATATACTGAAGCTTTCTTT.

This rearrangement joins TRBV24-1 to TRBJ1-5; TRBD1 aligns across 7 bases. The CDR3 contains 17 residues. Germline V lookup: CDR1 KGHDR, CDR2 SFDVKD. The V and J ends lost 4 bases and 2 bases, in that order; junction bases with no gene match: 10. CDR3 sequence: CATSDRRTGFGNQPQHF. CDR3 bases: TGTGCCACCAGTGACCGGAGGACAGGTTTCGGCAATCAGCCCCAGCATTTT.

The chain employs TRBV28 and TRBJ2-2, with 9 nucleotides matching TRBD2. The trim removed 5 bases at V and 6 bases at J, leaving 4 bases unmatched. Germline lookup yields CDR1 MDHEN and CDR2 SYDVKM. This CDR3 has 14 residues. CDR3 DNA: TGTGCCAGCAGTCAGGCTAGCGGGGCCGGGGAGCTGTTTTTT. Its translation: CASSQASGAGELFF.

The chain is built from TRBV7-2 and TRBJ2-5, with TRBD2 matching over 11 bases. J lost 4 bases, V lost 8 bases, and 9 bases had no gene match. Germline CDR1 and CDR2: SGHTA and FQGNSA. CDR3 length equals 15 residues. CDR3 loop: CASFVAGGMAETQYF. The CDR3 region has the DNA TGTGCCAGCTTTGTAGCGGGAGGGATGGCAGAGACCCAGTACTTC.

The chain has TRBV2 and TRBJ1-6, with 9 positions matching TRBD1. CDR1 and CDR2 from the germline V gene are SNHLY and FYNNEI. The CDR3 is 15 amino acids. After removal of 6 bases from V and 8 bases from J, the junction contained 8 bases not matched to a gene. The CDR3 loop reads CASRARQGGDSPLHF. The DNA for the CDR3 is TGTGCCAGCAGGGCTAGACAGGGGGGGGATTCACCCCTCCACTTT.

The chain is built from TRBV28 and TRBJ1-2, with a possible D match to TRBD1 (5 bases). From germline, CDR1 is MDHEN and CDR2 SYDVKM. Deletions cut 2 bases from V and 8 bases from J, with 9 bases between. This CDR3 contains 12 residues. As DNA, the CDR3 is TGTGCCAGCAGTTTAGTGGGACTCGGCTACACCTTC. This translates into CASSLVGLGYTF.

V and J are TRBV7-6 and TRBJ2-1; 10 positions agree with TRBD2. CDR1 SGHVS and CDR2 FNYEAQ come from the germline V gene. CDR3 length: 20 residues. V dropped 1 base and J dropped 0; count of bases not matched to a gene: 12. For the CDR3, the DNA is TGTGCCAGCAGCTTAGAGTTAGGTTTAGCGGGAGGCAGCTCCTACAATGAGCAGTTCTTC. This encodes CASSLELGLAGGSSYNEQFF.

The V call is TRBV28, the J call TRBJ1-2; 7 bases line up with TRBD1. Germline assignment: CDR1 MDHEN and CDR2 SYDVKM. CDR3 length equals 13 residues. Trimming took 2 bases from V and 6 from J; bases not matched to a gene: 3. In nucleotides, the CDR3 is TGTGCCAGCAGTTTAACGCAGGGGGATGGCTACACCTTC. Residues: CASSLTQGDGYTF.

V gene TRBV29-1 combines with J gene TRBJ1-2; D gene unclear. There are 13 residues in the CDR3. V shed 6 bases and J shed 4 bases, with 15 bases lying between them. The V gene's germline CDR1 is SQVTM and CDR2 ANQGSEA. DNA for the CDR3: TGCAGCGTCTCACGGGGTTTGAGCTATGGCTACACCTTC. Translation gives CSVSRGLSYGYTF.

This CDR3 reads CASSALSGEQFF. The CDR3 nucleotides are TGTGCCAGCAGTGCCCTTAGCGGTGAGCAGTTCTTC. V is TRBV6-4 and J is TRBJ2-1, with D tentatively TRBD2 (6 bases). The CDR3 runs 12 residues. Germline V gene data show CDR1 as MRHNA and CDR2 as SNTAGT. Trimming took off 4 bases at V and 9 bases at J, with 10 bases between the two ends.

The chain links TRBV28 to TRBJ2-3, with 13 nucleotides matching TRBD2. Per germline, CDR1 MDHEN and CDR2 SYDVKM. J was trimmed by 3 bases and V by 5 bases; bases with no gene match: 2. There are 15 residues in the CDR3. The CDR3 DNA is TGTGCCAGCAGTCGGACTAGCGGGAGTACAGATACGCAGTATTTT. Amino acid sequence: CASSRTSGSTDTQYF.

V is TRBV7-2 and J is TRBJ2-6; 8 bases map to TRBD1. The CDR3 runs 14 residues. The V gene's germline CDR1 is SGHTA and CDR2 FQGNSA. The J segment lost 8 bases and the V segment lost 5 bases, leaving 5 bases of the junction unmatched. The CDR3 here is CASSVGQVTNVLTF. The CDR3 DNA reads TGTGCCAGCAGCGTGGGACAGGTAACCAACGTCCTGACTTTC.